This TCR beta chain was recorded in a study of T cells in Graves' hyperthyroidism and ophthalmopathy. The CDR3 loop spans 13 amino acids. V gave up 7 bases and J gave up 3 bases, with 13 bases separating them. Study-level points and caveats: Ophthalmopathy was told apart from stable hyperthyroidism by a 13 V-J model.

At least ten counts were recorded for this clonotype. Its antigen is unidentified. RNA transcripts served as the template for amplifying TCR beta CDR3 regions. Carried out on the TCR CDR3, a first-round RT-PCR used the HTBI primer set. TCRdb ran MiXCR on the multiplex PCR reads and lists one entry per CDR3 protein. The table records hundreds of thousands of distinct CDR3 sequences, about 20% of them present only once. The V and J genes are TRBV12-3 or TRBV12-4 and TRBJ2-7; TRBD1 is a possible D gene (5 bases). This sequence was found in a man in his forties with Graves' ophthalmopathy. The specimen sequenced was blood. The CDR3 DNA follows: TGTGCCAGCACCTATAGGGGCCTCTACGAGCAGTACTTC. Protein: CASTYRGLYEQYF.